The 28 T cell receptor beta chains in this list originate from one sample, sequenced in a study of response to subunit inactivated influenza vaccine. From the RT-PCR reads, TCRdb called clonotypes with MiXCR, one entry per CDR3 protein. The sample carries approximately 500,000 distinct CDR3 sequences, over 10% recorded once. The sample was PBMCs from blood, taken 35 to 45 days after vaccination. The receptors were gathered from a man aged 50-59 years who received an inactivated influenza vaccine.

This chain's CDR3 is CASSQAGRGSTDTQYF. CDR3 DNA: TGCGCCAGCAGCCAAGCTGGGCGGGGAAGCACAGATACGCAGTATTTT. V is TRBV4-3 and J is TRBJ2-3; D possibly corresponds to TRBD2 (6 bases). This CDR3 is 16 amino acids long. The V end was cut by 1 base, the J end by 0 bases, with 11 bases between. Germline CDR1 LGHNA, CDR2 YSLEER.

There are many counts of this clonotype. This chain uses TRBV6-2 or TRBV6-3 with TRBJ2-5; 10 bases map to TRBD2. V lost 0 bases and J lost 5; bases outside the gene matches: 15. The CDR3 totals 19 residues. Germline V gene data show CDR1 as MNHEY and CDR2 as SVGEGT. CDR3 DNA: TGTGCCAGCAGTTACTCGACCGGACTAGCGGCCATCCTGAGCGAGACCCAGTACTTC. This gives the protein CASSYSTGLAAILSETQYF.

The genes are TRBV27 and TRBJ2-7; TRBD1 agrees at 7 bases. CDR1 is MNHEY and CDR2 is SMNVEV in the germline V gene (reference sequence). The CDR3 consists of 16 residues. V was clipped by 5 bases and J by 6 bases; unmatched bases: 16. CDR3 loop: CASSPTWTGARREQYF. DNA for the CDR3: TGTGCCAGCAGTCCCACATGGACAGGTGCGAGGCGCGAGCAGTACTTC.

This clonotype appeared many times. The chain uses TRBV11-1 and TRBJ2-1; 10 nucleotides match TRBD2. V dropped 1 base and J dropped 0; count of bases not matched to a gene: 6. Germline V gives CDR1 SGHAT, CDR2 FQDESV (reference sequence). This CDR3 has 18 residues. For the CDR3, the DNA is TGTGCCAGCAGCTTAGATTCACTAGCGGGGAGCTCCTACAATGAGCAGTTCTTC. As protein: CASSLDSLAGSSYNEQFF.

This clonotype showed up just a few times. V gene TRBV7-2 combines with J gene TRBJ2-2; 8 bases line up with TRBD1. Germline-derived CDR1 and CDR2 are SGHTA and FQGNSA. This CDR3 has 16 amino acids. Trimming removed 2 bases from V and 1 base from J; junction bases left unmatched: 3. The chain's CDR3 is CASSLSGTGNTGELFF. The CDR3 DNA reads TGTGCCAGCAGCTTATCCGGGACAGGGAACACCGGGGAGCTGTTTTTT.

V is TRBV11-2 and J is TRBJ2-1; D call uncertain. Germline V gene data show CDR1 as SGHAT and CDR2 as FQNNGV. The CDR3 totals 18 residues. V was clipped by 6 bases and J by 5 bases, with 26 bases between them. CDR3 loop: CASRRIGGKKPWDNEQFF. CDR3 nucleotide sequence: TGTGCCAGCAGGAGGATAGGTGGAAAAAAGCCATGGGACAATGAGCAGTTCTTC.

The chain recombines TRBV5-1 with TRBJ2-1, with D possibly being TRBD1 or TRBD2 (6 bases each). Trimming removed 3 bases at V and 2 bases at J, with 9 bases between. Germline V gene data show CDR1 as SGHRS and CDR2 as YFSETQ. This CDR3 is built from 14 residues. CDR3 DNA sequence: TGCGCCAGCAGCTCGGAGGGGGCCTACAATGAGCAGTTCTTC. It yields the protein CASSSEGAYNEQFF. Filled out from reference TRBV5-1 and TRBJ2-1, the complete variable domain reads KAGVTQTPRYLIKTRGQQVTLSCSPISGHRSVSWYQQTPGQGLQFLFEYFSETQRNKGNFPGRFSGRQFSNSRSEMNVSTLELGDSALYLCASSSEGAYNEQFFGPGTRLTVL.

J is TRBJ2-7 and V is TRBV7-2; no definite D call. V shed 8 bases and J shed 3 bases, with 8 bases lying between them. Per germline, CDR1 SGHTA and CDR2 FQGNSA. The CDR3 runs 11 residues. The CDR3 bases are TGTGCCAGCCGGGCTGACTACGAGCAGTACTTC. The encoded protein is CASRADYEQYF.

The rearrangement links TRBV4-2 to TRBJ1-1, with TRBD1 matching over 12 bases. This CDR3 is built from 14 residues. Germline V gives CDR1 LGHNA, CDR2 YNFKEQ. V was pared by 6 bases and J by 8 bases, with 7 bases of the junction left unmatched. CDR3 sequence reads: CASRGDRGPGEAFF. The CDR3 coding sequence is TGTGCCAGCAGAGGGGACAGGGGGCCAGGAGAAGCTTTCTTT.

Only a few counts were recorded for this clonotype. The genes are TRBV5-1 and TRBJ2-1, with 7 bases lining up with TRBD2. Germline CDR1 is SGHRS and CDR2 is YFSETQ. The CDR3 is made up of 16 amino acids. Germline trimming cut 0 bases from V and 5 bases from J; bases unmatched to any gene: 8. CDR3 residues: CASSLAGGSIDNEQFF. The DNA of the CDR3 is TGCGCCAGCAGCTTGGCCGGCGGGAGTATCGACAATGAGCAGTTCTTC.

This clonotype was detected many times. The CDR3 region has the DNA TGTGCCAGTTCCGACAGGACCGGGGAGCTGTTTTTT. Amino acid sequence: CASSDRTGELFF. The chain joins TRBV5-6 to TRBJ2-2, with D perhaps matching TRBD1 (6 bases). The CDR3 is 12 residues long. Between the trimmed V and J ends, which lost 8 bases and 5 bases, there was a span of 10 bases. Germline V gene sequence: CDR1 SGHDT, CDR2 YYEEEE.

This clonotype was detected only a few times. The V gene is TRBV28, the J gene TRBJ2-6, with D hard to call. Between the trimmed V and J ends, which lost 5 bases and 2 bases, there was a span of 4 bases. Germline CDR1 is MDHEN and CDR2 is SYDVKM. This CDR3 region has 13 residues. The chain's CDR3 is CASSMTGANVLTF. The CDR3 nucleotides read TGTGCCAGCAGTATGACTGGGGCCAACGTCCTGACTTTC.

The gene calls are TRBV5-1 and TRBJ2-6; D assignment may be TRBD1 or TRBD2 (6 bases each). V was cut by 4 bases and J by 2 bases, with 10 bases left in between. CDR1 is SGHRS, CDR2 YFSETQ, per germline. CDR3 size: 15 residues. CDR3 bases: TGCGCCAGCAGCGGAGGGGGGACTGGGGCCAACGTCCTGACTTTC. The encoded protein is CASSGGGTGANVLTF. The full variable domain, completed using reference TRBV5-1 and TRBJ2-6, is KAGVTQTPRYLIKTRGQQVTLSCSPISGHRSVSWYQQTPGQGLQFLFEYFSETQRNKGNFPGRFSGRQFSNSRSEMNVSTLELGDSALYLCASSGGGTGANVLTFGAGSRLTVL.

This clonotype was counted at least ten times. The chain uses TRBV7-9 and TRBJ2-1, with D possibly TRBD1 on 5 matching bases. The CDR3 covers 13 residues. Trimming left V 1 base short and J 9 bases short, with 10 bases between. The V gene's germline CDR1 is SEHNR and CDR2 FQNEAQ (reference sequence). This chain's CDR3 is CASSLGQGTEQFF. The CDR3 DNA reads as TGTGCCAGCAGCTTAGGGCAGGGCACTGAGCAGTTCTTC.

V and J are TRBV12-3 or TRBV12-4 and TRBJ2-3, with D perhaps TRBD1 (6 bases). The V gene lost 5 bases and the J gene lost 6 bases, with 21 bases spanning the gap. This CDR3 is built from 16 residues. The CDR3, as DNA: TGTGCCAGCAGTCAGTATTCGACAGGCTCAACGGATACGCAGTATTTT. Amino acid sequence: CASSQYSTGSTDTQYF.

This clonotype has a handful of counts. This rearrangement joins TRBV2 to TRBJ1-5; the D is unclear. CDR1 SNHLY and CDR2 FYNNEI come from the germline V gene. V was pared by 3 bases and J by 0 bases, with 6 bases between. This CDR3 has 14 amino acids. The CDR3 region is CASSEAHSNQPQHF. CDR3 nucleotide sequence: TGTGCCAGCAGTGAGGCACATAGCAATCAGCCCCAGCATTTT.

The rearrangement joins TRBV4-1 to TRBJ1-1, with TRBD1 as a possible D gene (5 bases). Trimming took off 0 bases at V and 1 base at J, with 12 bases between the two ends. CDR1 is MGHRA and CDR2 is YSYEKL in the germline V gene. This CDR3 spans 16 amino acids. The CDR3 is CASSQERGAGNTEAFF. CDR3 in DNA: TGCGCCAGCAGCCAAGAAAGGGGTGCCGGGAACACTGAAGCTTTCTTT.

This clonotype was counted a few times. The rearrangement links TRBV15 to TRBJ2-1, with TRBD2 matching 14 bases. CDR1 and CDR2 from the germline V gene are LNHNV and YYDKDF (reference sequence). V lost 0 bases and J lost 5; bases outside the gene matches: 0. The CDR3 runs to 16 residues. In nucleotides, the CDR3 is TGTGCCACCAGCAGAGAGACTAGCGGGAGGGACAATGAGCAGTTCTTC. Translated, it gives CATSRETSGRDNEQFF.

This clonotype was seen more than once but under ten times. Here the CDR3 DNA reads TGTGCCAGCAGCTTAGGGCGGCGGTTCTACGAGCAGTACTTC. This gives the protein CASSLGRRFYEQYF. The chain is built from TRBV7-2 and TRBJ2-7; D gene unclear. Germline V gene sequence: CDR1 SGHTA, CDR2 FQGNSA. There are 14 residues in the CDR3. Deletions cut 1 base from V and 3 bases from J, with 10 bases between.

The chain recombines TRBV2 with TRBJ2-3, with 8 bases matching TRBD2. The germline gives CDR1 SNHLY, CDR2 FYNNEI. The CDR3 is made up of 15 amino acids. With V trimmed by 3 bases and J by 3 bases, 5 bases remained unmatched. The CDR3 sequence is CASSDPAGATDTQYF. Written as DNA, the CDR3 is TGTGCCAGCAGTGACCCAGCGGGGGCGACAGATACGCAGTATTTT.

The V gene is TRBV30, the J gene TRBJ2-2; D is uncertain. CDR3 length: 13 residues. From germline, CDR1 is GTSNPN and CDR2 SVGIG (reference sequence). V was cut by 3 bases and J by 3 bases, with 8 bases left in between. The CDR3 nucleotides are TGTGCCTGGAGAGGGTACGACACCGGGGAGCTGTTTTTT. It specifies CAWRGYDTGELFF. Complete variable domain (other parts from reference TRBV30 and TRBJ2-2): SQTIHQWPATLVQPVGSPLSLECTVEGTSNPNLYWYRQAAGRGLQLLFYSVGIGQISSEVPQNLSASRPQDRQFILSSKKLLLSDSGFYLCAWRGYDTGELFFGEGSRLTVL.

CDR3: CASSLSMGGTDTQYF. The CDR3 coding sequence is TGTGCCAGCAGCTTATCTATGGGGGGCACAGATACGCAGTATTTT. J is TRBJ2-3 and V is TRBV7-2; the D gene could be TRBD1 or TRBD2 (5 bases each). Per germline, CDR1 SGHTA and CDR2 FQGNSA. The ends were cut back, 2 bases at V and 1 base at J, with 10 bases in the middle. The CDR3 spans 15 residues. The full variable domain, completed using reference TRBV7-2 and TRBJ2-3, is GAGVSQSPSNKVTEKGKDVELRCDPISGHTALYWYRQSLGQGLEFLIYFQGNSAPDKSGLPSDRFSAERTGGSVSTLTIQRTQQEDSAVYLCASSLSMGGTDTQYFGPGTRLTVL.

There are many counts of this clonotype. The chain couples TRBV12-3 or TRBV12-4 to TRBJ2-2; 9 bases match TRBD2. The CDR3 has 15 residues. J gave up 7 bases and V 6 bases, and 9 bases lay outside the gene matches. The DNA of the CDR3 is TGTGCCAGCAGCCCGGGTAGCGGGAGAGGCGGGGAGCTGTTTTTT. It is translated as CASSPGSGRGGELFF.

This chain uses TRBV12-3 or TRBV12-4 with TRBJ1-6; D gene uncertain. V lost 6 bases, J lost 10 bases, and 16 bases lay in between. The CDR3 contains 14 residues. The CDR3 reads CASSDGSEVSPLHF. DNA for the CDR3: TGTGCCAGCAGCGATGGTTCAGAGGTGTCACCCCTCCACTTT.

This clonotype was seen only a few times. The CDR3, as DNA: TGTGCCAGCAGCTCACAGGGGGCCGGAGAGACCCAGTACTTC. Its translation is CASSSQGAGETQYF. The chain has TRBV7-2 and TRBJ2-5; 9 bases line up with TRBD1. With V trimmed by 4 bases and J by 4 bases, 4 bases remained unmatched. The CDR3 runs 14 residues. Germline loops: CDR1 SGHTA, CDR2 FQGNSA.

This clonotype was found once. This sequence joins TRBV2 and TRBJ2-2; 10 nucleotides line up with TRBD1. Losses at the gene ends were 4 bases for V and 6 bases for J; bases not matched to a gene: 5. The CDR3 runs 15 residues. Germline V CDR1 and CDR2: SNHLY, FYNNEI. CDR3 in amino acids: CASSAGQGVAGELFF. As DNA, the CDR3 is TGTGCCAGCAGTGCCGGACAGGGGGTTGCCGGGGAGCTGTTTTTT.

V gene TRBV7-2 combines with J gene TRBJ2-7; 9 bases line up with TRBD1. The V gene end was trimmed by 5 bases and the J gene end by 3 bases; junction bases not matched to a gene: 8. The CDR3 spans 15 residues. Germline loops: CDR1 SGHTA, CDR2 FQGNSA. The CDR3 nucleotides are TGTGCCAGCAGCCTCGACGGGACAGGGCTCTACGAGCAGTACTTC. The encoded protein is CASSLDGTGLYEQYF.

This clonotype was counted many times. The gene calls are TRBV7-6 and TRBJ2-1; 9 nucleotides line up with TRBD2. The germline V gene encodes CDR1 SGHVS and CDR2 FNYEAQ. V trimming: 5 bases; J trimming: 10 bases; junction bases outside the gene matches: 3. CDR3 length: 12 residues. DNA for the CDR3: TGTGCCAGCAGCGGTAGCGGGAGAGAGCAGTTCTTC. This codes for CASSGSGREQFF.